This entry describes one T cell receptor beta chain. Its antigen is unidentified. The sample comes from a study of cytomegalovirus exposure and HLA in healthy donors. Overall study: The study's early data release held tens of millions of unique TCRs from HLA-typed donors.

The primer mix had 60 Vbeta and 13 Jbeta primers. Assay used: immunoSEQ multiplex PCR; TCRdb lists only in-frame clones, some missing. The sample carries some 130,000 clones, about three quarters recorded once. Study outcomes and limitations: The likely explanation for a cluster of highly shared sequence variants was sequencing artifact. An apparent linkage of common viral pathogens to several of the most significant clusters emerged in a later analysis.

The sequencing input was PBMCs. The receptor was isolated from a human donor in good health.

The CDR3 protein is CATRDRGTEGYTF. The DNA for the CDR3 is TGTGCCACCCGAGACAGGGGAACGGAGGGCTACACCTTC. The chain employs TRBV19 and TRBJ1-2, with 8 bases identical to TRBD1. The CDR3 totals 13 residues. The ends lost 10 bases at V and 8 bases at J; junction bases unmatched: 12. Per the germline V gene, CDR1 is LNHDA and CDR2 is SQIVND (reference sequence).